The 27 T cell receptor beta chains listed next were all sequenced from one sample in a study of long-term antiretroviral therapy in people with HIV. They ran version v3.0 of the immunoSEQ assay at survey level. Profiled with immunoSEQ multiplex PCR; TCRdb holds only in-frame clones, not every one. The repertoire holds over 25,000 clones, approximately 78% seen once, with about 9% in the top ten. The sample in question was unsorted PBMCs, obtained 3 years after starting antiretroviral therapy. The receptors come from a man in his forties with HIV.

CDR3 amino acids: CASSARDHTDTQYF. The CDR3 bases are TGTGCCAGCAGCGCCCGGGACCACACAGATACGCAGTATTTT. V gene TRBV5-6 combines with J gene TRBJ2-3; perhaps D is TRBD1 or TRBD2 (5 bases each). The germline V and J ends were trimmed by 4 bases and 2 bases, with 11 bases remaining between them. CDR1 SGHDT and CDR2 YYEEEE come from the germline V gene. The CDR3 length is 14 residues.

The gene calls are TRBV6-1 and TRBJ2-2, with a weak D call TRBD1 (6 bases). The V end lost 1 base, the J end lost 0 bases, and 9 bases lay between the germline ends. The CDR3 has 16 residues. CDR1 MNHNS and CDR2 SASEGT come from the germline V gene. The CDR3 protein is CASSEVKGANTGELFF. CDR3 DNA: TGTGCCAGCAGTGAAGTAAAGGGGGCGAACACCGGGGAGCTGTTTTTT.

CDR3 coding DNA: TGTGCCAGCAGCTTGGCCGTCGGTAGCGGGAAGGAGACCCAGTACTTC. This codes for CASSLAVGSGKETQYF. The genes are TRBV5-6 and TRBJ2-5; 8 bases match TRBD2. Germline assignment: CDR1 SGHDT and CDR2 YYEEEE. The length of the CDR3 is 16 residues. V was pared by 0 bases and J by 5 bases, with 9 bases of the junction left unmatched. Drawing the rest from reference TRBV5-6 and TRBJ2-5, the complete variable domain is DAGVTQSPTHLIKTRGQQVTLRCSPKSGHDTVSWYQQALGQGPQFIFQYYEEEERQRGNFPDRFSGHQFPNYSSELNVNALLLGDSALYLCASSLAVGSGKETQYFGPGTRLLVL.

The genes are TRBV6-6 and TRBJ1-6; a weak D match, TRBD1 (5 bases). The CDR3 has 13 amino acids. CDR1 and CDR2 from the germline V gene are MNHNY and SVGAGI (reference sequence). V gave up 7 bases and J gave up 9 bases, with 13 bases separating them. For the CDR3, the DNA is TGTGCCAGCAATCTTGGGGGAAGTTCACCCCTCCACTTT. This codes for CASNLGGSSPLHF.

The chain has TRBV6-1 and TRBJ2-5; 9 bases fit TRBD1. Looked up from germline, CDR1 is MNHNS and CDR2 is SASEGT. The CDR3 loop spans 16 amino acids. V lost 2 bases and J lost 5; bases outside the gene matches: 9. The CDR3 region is CASSERLDRGRETQYF. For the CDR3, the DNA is TGTGCCAGCAGTGAAAGGTTGGACAGGGGAAGGGAGACCCAGTACTTC.

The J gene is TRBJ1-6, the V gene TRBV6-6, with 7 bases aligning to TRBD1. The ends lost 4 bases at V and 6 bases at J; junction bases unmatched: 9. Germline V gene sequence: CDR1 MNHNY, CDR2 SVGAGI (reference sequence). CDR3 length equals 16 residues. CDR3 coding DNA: TGTGCCAGCAGTTTTACCGACAGGGTCGGTAATTCACCCCTCCACTTT. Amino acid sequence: CASSFTDRVGNSPLHF.

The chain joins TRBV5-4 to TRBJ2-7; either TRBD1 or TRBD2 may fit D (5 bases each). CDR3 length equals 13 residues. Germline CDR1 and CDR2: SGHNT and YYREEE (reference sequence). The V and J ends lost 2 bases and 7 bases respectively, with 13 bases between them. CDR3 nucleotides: TGTGCCAGCAGCTTTTGGGGCGGGCGGGAGCAGTACTTC. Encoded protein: CASSFWGGREQYF.

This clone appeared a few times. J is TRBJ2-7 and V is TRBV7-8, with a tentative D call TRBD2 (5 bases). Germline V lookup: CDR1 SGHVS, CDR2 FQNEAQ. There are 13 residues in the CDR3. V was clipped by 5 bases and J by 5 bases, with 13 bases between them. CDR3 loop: CASSPLGGNEQYF. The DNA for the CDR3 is TGTGCCAGCAGCCCCCTTGGAGGAAACGAGCAGTACTTC. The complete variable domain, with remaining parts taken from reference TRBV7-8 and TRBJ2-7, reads GAGVSQSPRYKVAKRGQDVALRCDPISGHVSLFWYQQALGQGPEFLTYFQNEAQLDKSGLPSDRFFAERPEGSVSTLKIQRTQQEDSAVYLCASSPLGGNEQYFGPGTRLTVT.

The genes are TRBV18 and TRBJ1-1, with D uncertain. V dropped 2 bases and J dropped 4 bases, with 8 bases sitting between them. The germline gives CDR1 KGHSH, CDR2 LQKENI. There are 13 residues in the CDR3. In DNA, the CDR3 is TGTGCCAGCTCACCAAAAATGGGCACTGAAGCTTTCTTT. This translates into CASSPKMGTEAFF.

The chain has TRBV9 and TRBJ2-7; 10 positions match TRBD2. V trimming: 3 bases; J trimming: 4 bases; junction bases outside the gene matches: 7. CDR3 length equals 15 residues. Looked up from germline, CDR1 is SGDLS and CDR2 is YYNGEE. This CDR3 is CASSASSGSVYEQYF. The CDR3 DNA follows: TGTGCCAGCAGCGCATCTAGCGGGAGTGTTTACGAGCAGTACTTC.

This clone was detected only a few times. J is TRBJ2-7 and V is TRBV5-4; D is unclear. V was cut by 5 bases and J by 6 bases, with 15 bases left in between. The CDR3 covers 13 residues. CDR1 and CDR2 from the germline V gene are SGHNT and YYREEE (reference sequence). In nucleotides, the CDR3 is TGTGCCAGCAGTCCCAGCGTGGCGCGCGAGCAGTACTTC. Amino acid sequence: CASSPSVAREQYF.

DNA for the CDR3: TGTGCCACCAGCAGAGTTACGACGGGTGGTAGCGGATATCTCGAGCAGTACTTC. Translating it yields CATSRVTTGGSGYLEQYF. J is TRBJ2-7 and V is TRBV15; maybe TRBD2 (6 bases). The CDR3 is made up of 18 amino acids. The V end lost 1 base, the J end lost 6 bases, and 25 bases lay between the germline ends. Germline CDR1 and CDR2: LNHNV and YYDKDF (reference sequence).

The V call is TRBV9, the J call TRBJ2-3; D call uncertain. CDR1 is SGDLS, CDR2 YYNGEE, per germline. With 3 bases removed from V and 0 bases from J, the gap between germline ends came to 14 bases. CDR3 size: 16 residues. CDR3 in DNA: TGTGCCAGCAGCGCCACAGCCTATTCTAGCACAGATACGCAGTATTTT. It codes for CASSATAYSSTDTQYF.

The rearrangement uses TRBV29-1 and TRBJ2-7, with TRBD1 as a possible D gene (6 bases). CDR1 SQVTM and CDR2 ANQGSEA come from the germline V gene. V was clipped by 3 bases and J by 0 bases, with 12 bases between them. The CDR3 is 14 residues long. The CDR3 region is CSVESRDNSYEQYF. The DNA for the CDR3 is TGCAGCGTTGAGAGCCGGGACAACTCCTACGAGCAGTACTTC.

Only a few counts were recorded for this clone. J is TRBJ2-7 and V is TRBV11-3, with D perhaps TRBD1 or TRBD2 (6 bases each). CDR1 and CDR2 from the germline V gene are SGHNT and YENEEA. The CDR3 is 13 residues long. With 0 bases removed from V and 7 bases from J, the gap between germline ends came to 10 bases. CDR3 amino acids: CASSLEGGGEQYF. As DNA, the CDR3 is TGTGCCAGCAGCTTAGAGGGGGGCGGAGAGCAGTACTTC.

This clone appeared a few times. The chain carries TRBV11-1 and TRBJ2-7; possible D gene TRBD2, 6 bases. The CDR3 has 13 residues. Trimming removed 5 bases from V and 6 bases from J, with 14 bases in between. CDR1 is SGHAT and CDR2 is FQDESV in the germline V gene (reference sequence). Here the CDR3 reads CASSRDLTSEQYF. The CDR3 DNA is TGTGCCAGCAGCCGTGACCTGACTAGCGAGCAGTACTTC.

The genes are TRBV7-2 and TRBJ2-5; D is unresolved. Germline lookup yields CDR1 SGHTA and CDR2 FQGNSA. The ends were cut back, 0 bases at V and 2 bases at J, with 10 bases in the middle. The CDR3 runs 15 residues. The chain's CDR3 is CASSLASLNQETQYF. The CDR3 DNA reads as TGTGCCAGCAGCTTAGCGTCACTCAATCAAGAGACCCAGTACTTC.

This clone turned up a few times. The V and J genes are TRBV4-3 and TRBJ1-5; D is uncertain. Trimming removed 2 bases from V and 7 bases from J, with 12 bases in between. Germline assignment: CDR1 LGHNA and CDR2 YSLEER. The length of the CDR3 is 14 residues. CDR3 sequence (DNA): TGCGCCAGCAGCCAACGTGGAGGGAGCCAGCCCCAGCATTTT. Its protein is CASSQRGGSQPQHF.

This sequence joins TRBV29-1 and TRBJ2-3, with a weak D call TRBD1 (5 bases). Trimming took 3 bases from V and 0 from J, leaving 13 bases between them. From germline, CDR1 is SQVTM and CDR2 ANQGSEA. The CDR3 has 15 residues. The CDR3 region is CSVESGPPSTDTQYF. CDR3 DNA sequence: TGCAGCGTTGAGTCAGGGCCCCCTAGCACAGATACGCAGTATTTT.

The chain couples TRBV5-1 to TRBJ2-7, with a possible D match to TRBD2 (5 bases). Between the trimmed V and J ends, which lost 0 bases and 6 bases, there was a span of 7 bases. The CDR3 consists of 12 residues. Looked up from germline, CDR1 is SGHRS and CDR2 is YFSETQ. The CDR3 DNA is TGCGCCAGCAGCTTGGACGAGGGCGAGCAGTACTTC. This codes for CASSLDEGEQYF.

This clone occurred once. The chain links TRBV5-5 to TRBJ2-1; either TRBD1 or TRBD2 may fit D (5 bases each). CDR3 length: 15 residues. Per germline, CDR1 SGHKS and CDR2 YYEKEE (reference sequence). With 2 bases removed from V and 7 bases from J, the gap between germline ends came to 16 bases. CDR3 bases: TGTGCCAGCAGCTTTCGGGACCCGGCCCCTAATGAGCAGTTCTTC. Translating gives CASSFRDPAPNEQFF.

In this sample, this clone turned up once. CDR3 sequence: CASSVVTTDGELFF. CDR3 coding DNA: TGTGCCAGCAGCGTAGTGACTACGGACGGGGAGCTGTTTTTT. V and J are TRBV9 and TRBJ2-2; a possible D gene is TRBD2 (5 bases). The CDR3 consists of 14 residues. The germline V gene encodes CDR1 SGDLS and CDR2 YYNGEE. V was clipped by 0 bases and J by 7 bases, with 10 bases between them. Together with reference TRBV9 and TRBJ2-2, the CDR3 gives the full variable domain: DSGVTQTPKHLITATGQRVTLRCSPRSGDLSVYWYQQSLDQGLQFLIQYYNGEERAKGNILERFSAQQFPDLHSELNLSSLELGDSALYFCASSVVTTDGELFFGEGSRLTVL.

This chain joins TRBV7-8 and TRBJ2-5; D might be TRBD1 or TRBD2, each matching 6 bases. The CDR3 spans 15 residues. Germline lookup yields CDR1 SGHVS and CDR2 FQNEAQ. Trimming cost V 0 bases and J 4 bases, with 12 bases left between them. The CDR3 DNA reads TGTGCCAGCAGCTTAGCGCCCAGGGGAGGAGAGACCCAGTACTTC. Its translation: CASSLAPRGGETQYF.

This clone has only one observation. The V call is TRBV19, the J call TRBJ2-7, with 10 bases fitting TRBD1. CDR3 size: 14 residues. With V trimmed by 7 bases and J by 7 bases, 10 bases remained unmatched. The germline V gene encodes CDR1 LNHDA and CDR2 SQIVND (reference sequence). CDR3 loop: CASTGRQGASEQYF. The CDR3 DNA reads TGTGCCAGTACGGGGCGACAGGGGGCGAGTGAGCAGTACTTC.

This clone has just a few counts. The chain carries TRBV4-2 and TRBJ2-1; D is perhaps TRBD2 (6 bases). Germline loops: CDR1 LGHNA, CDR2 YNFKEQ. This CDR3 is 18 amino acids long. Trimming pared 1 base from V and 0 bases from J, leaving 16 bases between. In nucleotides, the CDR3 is TGTGCCAGCAGCCAAGTCCCCGGGGACTTGAGCTCCTACAATGAGCAGTTCTTC. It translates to CASSQVPGDLSSYNEQFF.

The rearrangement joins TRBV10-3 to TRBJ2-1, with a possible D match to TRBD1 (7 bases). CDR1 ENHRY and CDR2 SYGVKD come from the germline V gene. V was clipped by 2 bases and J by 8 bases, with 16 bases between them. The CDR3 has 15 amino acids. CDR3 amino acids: CAISEGGDSLYEQFF. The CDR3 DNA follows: TGTGCCATCAGTGAGGGAGGGGACAGTCTATATGAGCAGTTCTTC.

CDR3 residues: CASSETGATGELFF. The CDR3 nucleotides read TGTGCCAGCAGCGAAACAGGGGCCACCGGGGAGCTGTTTTTT. V is TRBV6-6 and J is TRBJ2-2; 7 nucleotides agree with TRBD1. V gave up 6 bases and J gave up 4 bases; unmatched junction bases: 5. The CDR3 totals 14 residues. CDR1 is MNHNY, CDR2 SVGAGI, per germline (reference sequence).